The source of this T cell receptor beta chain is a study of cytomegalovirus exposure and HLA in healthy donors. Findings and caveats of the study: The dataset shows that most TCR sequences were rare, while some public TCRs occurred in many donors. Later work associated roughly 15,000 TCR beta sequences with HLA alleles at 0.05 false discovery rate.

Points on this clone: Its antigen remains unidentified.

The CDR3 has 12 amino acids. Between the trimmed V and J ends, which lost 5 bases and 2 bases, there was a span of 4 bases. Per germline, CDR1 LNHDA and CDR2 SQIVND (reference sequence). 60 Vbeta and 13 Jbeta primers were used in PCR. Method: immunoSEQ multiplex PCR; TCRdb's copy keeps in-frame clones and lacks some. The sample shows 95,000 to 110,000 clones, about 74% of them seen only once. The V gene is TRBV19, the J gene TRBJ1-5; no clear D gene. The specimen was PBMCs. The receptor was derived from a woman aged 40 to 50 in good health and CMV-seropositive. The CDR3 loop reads CASSQGNQPQHF. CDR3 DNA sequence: TGTGCCAGTAGTCAGGGCAATCAGCCCCAGCATTTT.